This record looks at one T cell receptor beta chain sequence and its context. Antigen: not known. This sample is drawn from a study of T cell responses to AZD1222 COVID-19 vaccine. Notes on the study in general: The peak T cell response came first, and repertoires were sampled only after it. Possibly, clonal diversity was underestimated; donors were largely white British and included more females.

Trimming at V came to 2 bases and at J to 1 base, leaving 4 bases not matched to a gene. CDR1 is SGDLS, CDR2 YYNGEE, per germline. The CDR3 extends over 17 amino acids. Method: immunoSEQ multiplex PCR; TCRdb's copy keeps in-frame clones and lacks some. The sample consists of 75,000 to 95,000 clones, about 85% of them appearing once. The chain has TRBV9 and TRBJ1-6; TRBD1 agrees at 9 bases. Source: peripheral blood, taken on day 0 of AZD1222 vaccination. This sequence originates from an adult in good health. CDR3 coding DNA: TGTGCCAGCAGCGTTGGACAGGGGAGGTCCTATAATTCACCCCTCCACTTT. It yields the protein CASSVGQGRSYNSPLHF.